These 3 T cell receptor beta chains originate from one sample sequenced in a study of T cell responses to AZD1222 COVID-19 vaccine. Data came from immunoSEQ multiplex PCR; TCRdb stores just in-frame clones and leaves some out. This table holds about 160,000 clones, roughly nine tenths found once. The material sequenced was peripheral blood, taken on day 0 of AZD1222 vaccination. These receptors originate from an adult in good health.

This clone was seen a single time. Relative to the germline gene, one junction end is altered; a read error may explain this. J is TRBJ2-5 and V is TRBV5-1; D may be TRBD2 (5 bases). CDR3 length: 17 residues. Germline V gene sequence: CDR1 SGHRS, CDR2 YFSETQ. The CDR3 DNA reads TGCGCGAGCAGGTATCTCGGGCTAGCTGACGCTTGGGAGACCCAGTACTTC. Translation: CASRYLGLADAWETQYF.

The chain links TRBV27 to TRBJ1-4; D might be TRBD1 (5 bases). The CDR3 is made up of 16 amino acids. Trimming took 5 bases from V and 8 from J, leaving 21 bases between them. Germline CDR1 is MNHEY and CDR2 is SMNVEV (reference sequence). The CDR3 DNA reads as TGTGCCAGCAGTCCTCATCTAGGGGTTGGCGGGGAAAAACTGTTTTTT. It is translated as CASSPHLGVGGEKLFF.

Comments on this clone: The same CDR3 is also encoded by other DNA sequences in this sample. The genes are TRBV12-3 or TRBV12-4 and TRBJ2-2; D not certain. V shed 6 bases and J shed 7 bases, with 6 bases lying between them. This CDR3 contains 11 residues. CDR3 residues: CASSFSGELFF. The CDR3 nucleotides are TGTGCCAGCAGCTTCAGCGGGGAGCTGTTTTTT.